The present TCR beta chain was sequenced within a study of early T cells in non-severe SARS-CoV-2 infection. In the study overall: Unsorted whole-blood RNA was sequenced in bulk, leaving chains unpaired.

Study-level points and caveats: Reliance on VDJdb matching favored anti-spike CD8 responses; private and CD4 specificities were missed.

This clonotype was picked up many times. No antigen is known for it. The TCR library protocol attached unique molecular identifiers to the individual cDNA molecules. Each CDR3 protein gets one entry after TCRdb re-called the 5' RACE reads with MiXCR. The data contain some 96,000 distinct CDR3 sequences, less than 15% of them singletons. This receptor was taken from an adult who was a healthcare worker with PCR-confirmed SARS-CoV-2 infection or an uninfected control (not recorded which). Specimen: whole blood.

CDR3: CASRDLAGEREQYF. The DNA for the CDR3 is TGCGCCAGCAGAGACCTAGCGGGGGAAAGAGAGCAGTACTTC. The chain carries TRBV5-1 and TRBJ2-7, with TRBD2 matching over 10 bases. Germline V gene sequence: CDR1 SGHRS, CDR2 YFSETQ. The CDR3 sequence is 14 residues long. Germline trimming cut 5 bases from V and 7 bases from J; bases unmatched to any gene: 9.